This entry lists 32 T cell receptor beta chains sequenced from one sample in a study of resident and recirculating memory T cells in vitiligo. Clones were read by immunoSEQ multiplex PCR, and TCRdb kept only the in-frame ones, dropping some. The sample has some 70,000 clones; just over 90% are singletons. Sequences were obtained from blood. The receptors were gathered from a male donor with vitiligo.

The chain couples TRBV19 to TRBJ2-1; 12 bases match TRBD2. CDR1 and CDR2 from the germline V gene are LNHDA and SQIVND (reference sequence). This CDR3 contains 17 residues. J lost 6 bases, V lost 1 base, and 7 bases had no gene match. CDR3 sequence reads: CASSIGEGLAGVNEQFF. The CDR3 DNA sequence: TGTGCCAGTAGTATAGGTGAGGGACTAGCGGGCGTCAATGAGCAGTTCTTC. Full variable domain (remainder filled in from reference TRBV19 and TRBJ2-1): DGGITQSPKYLFRKEGQNVTLSCEQNLNHDAMYWYRQDPGQGLRLIYYSQIVNDFQKGDIAEGYSVSREKKESFPLTVTSAQKNPTAFYLCASSIGEGLAGVNEQFFGPGTRLTVL.

This chain connects TRBV6-5 to TRBJ2-1, with 9 bases matching TRBD1. V lost 0 bases to trimming and J lost 6 bases; unmatched junction nucleotides: 0. Germline CDR1 MNHEY, CDR2 SVGAGI. The CDR3 runs 14 residues. The CDR3 DNA sequence: TGTGCCAGCAGTTACTCGACAGGGGGCAATGAGCAGTTCTTC. Translating gives CASSYSTGGNEQFF.

This chain connects TRBV25-1 to TRBJ1-1; the match to TRBD1 covers 7 bases. Germline V gene sequence: CDR1 MGHDK, CDR2 SYGVNS. This CDR3 is built from 14 residues. Germline trimming cut 1 base from V and 8 bases from J; bases unmatched to any gene: 7. The CDR3 here is CASSEFIGGSEAFF. In DNA, the CDR3 is TGTGCCAGCAGTGAATTTATAGGGGGCTCAGAAGCTTTCTTT.

This sequence joins TRBV12-5 and TRBJ2-7, with 9 nucleotides matching TRBD1. J gave up 4 bases and V 5 bases, and 15 bases lay outside the gene matches. CDR3 length equals 17 residues. Germline V gives CDR1 LGHNT, CDR2 FRNRAP. The CDR3 DNA is TGTGCTAGTGGTGGTAAATCGCCCGGGACAGGGTTTTACGAGCAGTACTTC. It codes for CASGGKSPGTGFYEQYF.

The chain uses TRBV7-9 and TRBJ2-2; D is unresolved. V lost 0 bases, J lost 7 bases, and 3 bases lay in between. Germline CDR1 reads SEHNR; CDR2 reads FQNEAQ (reference sequence). The CDR3 sequence is 12 residues long. The CDR3 spells CASSLALGELFF. CDR3 DNA sequence: TGTGCCAGCAGCTTAGCTCTCGGGGAGCTGTTTTTT.

The chain employs TRBV5-1 and TRBJ2-1; 7 positions match TRBD1. Germline CDR1 is SGHRS and CDR2 is YFSETQ. There are 15 residues in the CDR3. J was trimmed by 5 bases and V by 4 bases; bases with no gene match: 9. The CDR3 loop reads CASSVRGTDDNEQFF. CDR3 DNA: TGCGCCAGCAGCGTGAGAGGGACAGACGACAATGAGCAGTTCTTC.

This sequence joins TRBV6-6 and TRBJ1-2; D is unresolved. Germline-derived CDR1 and CDR2 are MNHNY and SVGAGI (reference sequence). V lost 9 bases and J 1 base, leaving 21 bases between the germline ends. The CDR3 length is 16 residues. CDR3 sequence: CASRREAVRDNYGYTF. CDR3 sequence (DNA): TGTGCCAGTAGAAGAGAAGCGGTTAGGGATAACTATGGCTACACCTTC.

The chain has TRBV27 and TRBJ2-3; D perhaps matches TRBD2 (5 bases). CDR3 length equals 16 residues. The germline V gene has CDR1 MNHEY and CDR2 SMNVEV (reference sequence). V was cut by 6 bases and J by 0 bases, with 16 bases left in between. The CDR3 protein is CASSAWEITSTDTQYF. CDR3 DNA: TGTGCCAGCAGCGCTTGGGAGATAACTAGCACAGATACGCAGTATTTT.

This clone came up once. The chain employs TRBV4-1 and TRBJ2-5; unclear D gene. Trimming stripped 4 bases from V and 7 bases from J, with 10 bases between. This CDR3 contains 12 residues. The germline V gene encodes CDR1 MGHRA and CDR2 YSYEKL. The CDR3 DNA follows: TGCGCCAGCAGCCCATCAGGTGGGACCCAGTACTTC. This codes for CASSPSGGTQYF.

The rearrangement joins TRBV5-4 to TRBJ2-7; D ambiguous. With 0 bases removed from V and 2 bases from J, the gap between germline ends came to 6 bases. This CDR3 comprises 13 residues. Germline CDR1 reads SGHNT; CDR2 reads YYREEE (reference sequence). CDR3 sequence reads: CASSLEVAYEQYF. DNA of the CDR3: TGTGCCAGCAGCTTGGAAGTAGCCTACGAGCAGTACTTC.

The V gene is TRBV2, the J gene TRBJ1-1; tentatively, D is TRBD1 (5 bases). From germline, CDR1 is SNHLY and CDR2 FYNNEI. The V gene lost 0 bases and the J gene lost 13 bases, with 18 bases spanning the gap. CDR3 length equals 14 residues. The CDR3 DNA follows: TGTGCCAGCAGTGAAGCCCGACAGACCATCCGTGGTTTCTTT. It specifies CASSEARQTIRGFF.

This sequence joins TRBV9 and TRBJ2-5; D perhaps matches TRBD2 (6 bases). The CDR3 contains 14 residues. Germline CDR1 is SGDLS and CDR2 is YYNGEE. The V gene lost 0 bases and the J gene lost 3 bases, with 9 bases spanning the gap. CDR3 region: CASSVGGGKETQYF. In nucleotides, the CDR3 is TGTGCCAGCAGCGTAGGTGGGGGGAAAGAGACCCAGTACTTC.

The chain joins TRBV2 to TRBJ2-3, with a possible D match to TRBD1 (6 bases). This CDR3 has 16 residues. The V gene lost 5 bases and the J gene lost 2 bases, with 17 bases spanning the gap. Germline-derived CDR1 and CDR2 are SNHLY and FYNNEI. DNA of the CDR3: TGTGCCAGCAGTACCCACGACAGGAGTTTCACAGATACGCAGTATTTT. It codes for CASSTHDRSFTDTQYF.

This rearrangement joins TRBV4-1 to TRBJ1-4, with unresolved D. Trimming cost V 2 bases and J 0 bases, with 13 bases left between them. The CDR3 contains 17 residues. CDR1 is MGHRA and CDR2 is YSYEKL in the germline V gene. CDR3 bases: TGCGCCAGCAGCCAATACAGAGTTCTTTCAACTAATGAAAAACTGTTTTTT. It codes for CASSQYRVLSTNEKLFF.

This chain joins TRBV11-3 and TRBJ2-1; TRBD1 is a possible D gene (6 bases). This CDR3 is 14 amino acids long. V lost 5 bases to trimming and J lost 6 bases, with 14 bases between them. Germline V lookup: CDR1 SGHNT, CDR2 YENEEA. The CDR3 loop reads CASSRPTTGNEQFF. For the CDR3, the DNA is TGTGCCAGCAGCCGACCTACGACAGGCAATGAGCAGTTCTTC.

This chain connects TRBV2 to TRBJ1-1; TRBD1 matches at 10 bases. The CDR3 consists of 15 residues. The germline CDR1 and CDR2 sequences are SNHLY and FYNNEI. The ends lost 7 bases at V and 4 bases at J; junction bases unmatched: 9. CDR3 residues: CASTGTGAWGTEAFF. The CDR3 DNA reads as TGTGCCAGCACAGGGACAGGGGCGTGGGGCACTGAAGCTTTCTTT.

The chain employs TRBV28 and TRBJ1-2, with 8 bases fitting TRBD1. The length of the CDR3 is 18 residues. Germline CDR1 MDHEN, CDR2 SYDVKM. V shed 5 bases, J shed 4 bases, and the junction held 18 bases outside the gene matches. The CDR3 spells CASSPRPTRTGRVYGYTF. The CDR3 DNA sequence: TGTGCCAGCAGTCCAAGGCCGACCCGGACAGGGAGGGTCTATGGCTACACCTTC.

The rearrangement joins TRBV7-2 to TRBJ2-7; D might be TRBD1 (5 bases). Germline CDR1 and CDR2: SGHTA and FQGNSA. The CDR3 extends over 16 amino acids. V was clipped by 3 bases and J by 0 bases, with 15 bases between them. CDR3 nucleotide sequence: TGTGCCAGCAGCTTGTCCCCAGTTGACAGCTCCTACGAGCAGTACTTC. Translating it yields CASSLSPVDSSYEQYF. Combining the CDR3 with reference TRBV7-2 and TRBJ2-7 gives the whole variable domain GAGVSQSPSNKVTEKGKDVELRCDPISGHTALYWYRQSLGQGLEFLIYFQGNSAPDKSGLPSDRFSAERTGGSVSTLTIQRTQQEDSAVYLCASSLSPVDSSYEQYFGPGTRLTVT.

The rearrangement joins TRBV7-6 to TRBJ2-7, with TRBD1 matching over 7 bases. Germline CDR1 is SGHVS and CDR2 is FNYEAQ. The CDR3 spans 14 residues. J was trimmed by 4 bases and V by 6 bases; bases with no gene match: 9. The CDR3 DNA is TGTGCCAGCAGTCCTCGACAGGGTTTTTACGAGCAGTACTTC. The encoded protein is CASSPRQGFYEQYF.

This clone was detected once. The V and J genes are TRBV7-2 and TRBJ1-2; the D is unclear. Germline CDR1 reads SGHTA; CDR2 reads FQGNSA. The V end lost 2 bases, the J end lost 7 bases, and 11 bases lay between the germline ends. This CDR3 spans 13 amino acids. The CDR3 spells CASSLSGKGGYTF. CDR3 coding DNA: TGTGCCAGCAGCTTATCGGGGAAGGGTGGCTACACCTTC.

The sample holds a few counts of this clone. Written as DNA, the CDR3 is TGCAGCGTCCGGACAGTCTACAATGAGCAGTTCTTC. Translated, it gives CSVRTVYNEQFF. The genes are TRBV29-1 and TRBJ2-1; D possibly corresponds to TRBD1 (6 bases). This CDR3 has 12 amino acids. The germline gives CDR1 SQVTM, CDR2 ANQGSEA. Trimming shortened V by 6 bases and J by 3 bases, and 9 bases separated the two germline ends.

CDR3 coding DNA: TGTGCCAGCGGAAGGAGGGGCGCCCCGGGCGGGGAGCTGTTTTTT. It codes for CASGRRGAPGGELFF. The J gene is TRBJ2-2, the V gene TRBV27; tentatively, D is TRBD2 (6 bases). The germline V and J ends were trimmed by 8 bases and 7 bases, with 20 bases remaining between them. Germline CDR1 and CDR2: MNHEY and SMNVEV (reference sequence). The CDR3 spans 15 residues.

Here the CDR3 DNA reads TGTGCCTGGATAGAAGCCGTCGGGGCTGGAAACACCATATATTTT. Amino acids: CAWIEAVGAGNTIYF. V usage is TRBV30 and J usage is TRBJ1-3; D uncertain. The CDR3 length is 15 residues. The germline V and J ends were trimmed by 4 bases and 2 bases, with 15 bases remaining between them. In germline, CDR1 is GTSNPN, CDR2 SVGIG (reference sequence).

This clone was detected only once. The chain recombines TRBV6-5 with TRBJ1-1, with TRBD1 matching 9 bases. Germline CDR1 reads MNHEY; CDR2 reads SVGAGI. The trim removed 0 bases at V and 0 bases at J, leaving 2 bases unmatched. CDR3 size: 16 residues. CDR3 DNA: TGTGCCAGCAGTTACTCGACAGGGGGTCTGAACACTGAAGCTTTCTTT. Translation gives CASSYSTGGLNTEAFF.

The chain employs TRBV6-1 and TRBJ1-5; possibly TRBD1 for D (5 bases). Germline CDR1 MNHNS, CDR2 SASEGT. V lost 3 bases and J lost 0, with 12 bases in between. This CDR3 has 16 amino acids. CDR3 in DNA: TGTGCCAGCAGTGAGCCCTCAGGGTATAGCAATCAGCCCCAGCATTTT. This gives the protein CASSEPSGYSNQPQHF.

This chain uses TRBV10-3 with TRBJ2-1, with D possibly TRBD1 on 5 matching bases. This CDR3 comprises 13 residues. Trimming cost V 2 bases and J 10 bases, with 12 bases left between them. CDR1 is ENHRY, CDR2 SYGVKD, per germline. CDR3 coding DNA: TGTGCCATCAGTGAGCAGGGTTTCGTCGAGCAGTTCTTC. Its translation: CAISEQGFVEQFF.

The V and J genes are TRBV4-3 and TRBJ2-3, with D perhaps matching TRBD2 (5 bases). The CDR3 extends over 15 amino acids. CDR1 and CDR2 from the germline V gene are LGHNA and YSLEER. Trimming stripped 0 bases from V and 7 bases from J, with 14 bases between. DNA for the CDR3: TGCGCCAGCAGCCAAGAGTCAGCGAGGGCGAATACGCAGTATTTT. Encoded protein: CASSQESARANTQYF.

This clone was observed once. The chain is built from TRBV2 and TRBJ1-1; 8 bases align to TRBD1. There are 12 residues in the CDR3. The V gene's germline CDR1 is SNHLY and CDR2 FYNNEI. V shed 6 bases and J 6 bases; nucleotides not matched to a gene: 3. The chain's CDR3 is CASSSQGAEAFF. The CDR3 DNA follows: TGTGCCAGCAGCTCACAGGGGGCTGAAGCTTTCTTT.

The gene calls are TRBV5-1 and TRBJ2-7, with a weak D call TRBD1 (5 bases). The CDR3 totals 14 residues. V lost 2 bases, J lost 3 bases, and 12 bases lay in between. The germline V gene encodes CDR1 SGHRS and CDR2 YFSETQ. CDR3 DNA sequence: TGCGCCAGCAGCTTAGACAGCAGAAACTACGAGCAGTACTTC. Translated, it gives CASSLDSRNYEQYF.

The chain carries TRBV5-4 and TRBJ1-2; maybe TRBD1 (6 bases). Germline V gene lookup returns CDR1 SGHNT and CDR2 YYREEE (reference sequence). V was pared by 3 bases and J by 4 bases, with 10 bases between. The CDR3 loop spans 13 amino acids. As DNA, the CDR3 is TGTGCCAGCAGCTCTACAGGGAGCTATGGCTACACCTTC. Encoded protein: CASSSTGSYGYTF. The full variable domain, with the rest looked up from reference TRBV5-4 and TRBJ1-2, is ETGVTQSPTHLIKTRGQQVTLRCSSQSGHNTVSWYQQALGQGPQFIFQYYREEENGRGNFPPRFSGLQFPNYSSELNVNALELDDSALYLCASSSTGSYGYTFGSGTRLTVV.

The chain employs TRBV9 and TRBJ2-5; 9 bases match TRBD1. The CDR3 runs to 15 residues. The germline CDR1 and CDR2 sequences are SGDLS and YYNGEE. Trimming at V came to 4 bases and at J to 5 bases, leaving 9 bases not matched to a gene. The CDR3 is CASSLGQGLEETQYF. The CDR3 DNA follows: TGTGCCAGCAGCCTGGGACAGGGATTAGAGGAGACCCAGTACTTC.

The table lists this clone with a few counts. The V and J genes are TRBV5-1 and TRBJ2-1, with a tentative D call TRBD1 (6 bases). CDR3 length equals 16 residues. Germline-derived CDR1 and CDR2 are SGHRS and YFSETQ. The V gene lost 4 bases and the J gene lost 9 bases, with 23 bases spanning the gap. The CDR3 DNA reads TGCGCCAGCAGCATCACATCAGGGGTTTCTATGGGTGAGCAGTTCTTC. Translated: CASSITSGVSMGEQFF.